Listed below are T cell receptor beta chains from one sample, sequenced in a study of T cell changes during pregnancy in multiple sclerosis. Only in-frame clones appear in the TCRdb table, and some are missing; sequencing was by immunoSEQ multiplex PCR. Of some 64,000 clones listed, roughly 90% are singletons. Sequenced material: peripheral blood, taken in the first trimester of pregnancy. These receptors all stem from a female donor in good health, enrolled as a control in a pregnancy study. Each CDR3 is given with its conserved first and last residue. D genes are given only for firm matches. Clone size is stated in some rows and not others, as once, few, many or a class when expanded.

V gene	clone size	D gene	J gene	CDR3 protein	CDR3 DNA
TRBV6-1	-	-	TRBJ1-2	CASSVPTGYGYTF	TGTGCCAGCAGTGTACCCACTGGCTATGGCTACACCTTC
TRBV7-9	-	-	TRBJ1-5	CASSLNQANQPQHF	TGTGCCAGCAGCCTAAATCAGGCAAATCAGCCCCAGCATTTT
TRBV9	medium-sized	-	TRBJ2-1	CASSVGTSGQFF	TGTGCCAGCAGCGTGGGAACCAGCGGGCAGTTCTTC
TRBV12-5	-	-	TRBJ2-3	CASGLKVRDTQYF	TGTGCTAGTGGTTTGAAGGTGAGGGATACGCAGTATTTT
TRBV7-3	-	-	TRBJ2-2	CASSLTPNRDAGELFF	TGTGCCAGCAGCTTAACACCAAACAGGGACGCCGGGGAGCTGTTTTTT
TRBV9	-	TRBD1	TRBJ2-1	CASSLNSGTGMFF	TGTGCCAGCAGCCTTAACTCCGGGACAGGGATGTTCTTC
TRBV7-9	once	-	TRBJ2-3	CASSPAVPSTDTQYF	TGTGCCAGCAGCCCCGCAGTCCCTAGCACAGATACGCAGTATTTT
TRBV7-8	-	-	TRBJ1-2	CASSLFQGNYGYTF	TGTGCCAGCAGCTTGTTTCAGGGGAACTATGGCTACACCTTC
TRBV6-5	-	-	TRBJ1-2	CASSYSAYGVYGYTF	TGTGCCAGCAGTTACTCGGCTTACGGAGTCTATGGCTACACCTTC
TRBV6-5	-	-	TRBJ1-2	CATRGGYGGYTF	TGTGCCACTAGAGGTGGCTATGGCGGCTACACCTTC
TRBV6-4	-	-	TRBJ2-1	CASSDSGAIYNEQFF	TGTGCCAGCAGTGACTCGGGAGCGATCTACAATGAGCAGTTCTTC
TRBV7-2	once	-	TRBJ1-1	CASSSAPPGPWANTEAFF	TGTGCCAGCAGCTCGGCACCCCCAGGTCCCTGGGCGAACACTGAAGCTTTCTTT
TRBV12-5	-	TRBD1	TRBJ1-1	CASGLDRGEAFF	TGTGCTAGTGGCCTGGACAGGGGTGAAGCTTTCTTT
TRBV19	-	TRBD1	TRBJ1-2	CASRRRGRAYGYTF	TGTGCCAGTAGGCGCAGGGGGCGCGCCTATGGCTACACCTTC
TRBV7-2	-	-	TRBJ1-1	CASSLVVGGNTEAFF	TGTGCCAGCAGCTTAGTCGTAGGAGGGAACACTGAAGCTTTCTTT
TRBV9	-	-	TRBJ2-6	CASSVRTSGANVLTF	TGTGCCAGCAGCGTCAGGACATCAGGGGCCAACGTCCTGACTTTC
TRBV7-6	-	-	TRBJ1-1	CASSLAGGQTEAFF	TGTGCCAGCAGCTTAGCGGGGGGGCAGACGGAAGCTTTCTTT
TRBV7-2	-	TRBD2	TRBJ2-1	CASSFYGGANNEQFF	TGTGCCAGCAGCTTCTACGGGGGGGCGAACAATGAGCAGTTCTTC
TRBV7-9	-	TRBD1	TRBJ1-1	CASSLHQGASFEAFF	TGTGCCAGCAGCTTACATCAGGGGGCTTCTTTTGAAGCTTTCTTT
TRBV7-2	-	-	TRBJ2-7	CASSLETGDEQYF	TGTGCCAGCAGCTTAGAGACGGGAGACGAGCAGTACTTC
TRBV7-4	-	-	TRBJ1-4	CASSLVRGTPEKATNEKLFF	TGTGCCAGCAGCTTAGTAAGAGGGACACCGGAAAAAGCAACTAATGAAAAACTGTTTTTT
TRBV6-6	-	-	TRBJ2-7	CASSYFLLQGGEQYF	TGTGCCAGCAGTTACTTTTTATTACAAGGAGGAGAGCAGTACTTC
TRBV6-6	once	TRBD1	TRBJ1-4	CASSSPGQRPFF	TGTGCCAGCAGTTCTCCGGGACAGAGGCCGTTTTTT
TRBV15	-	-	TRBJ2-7	CATSRDRGLYEQYF	TGTGCCACCAGCAGAGATAGGGGCCTGTACGAGCAGTACTTC
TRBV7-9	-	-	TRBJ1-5	CASSLEEAQPQHF	TGTGCCAGCAGCTTAGAGGAGGCTCAGCCCCAGCATTTT
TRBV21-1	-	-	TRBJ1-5	CASSKKTGGDSNQPQHF	TGTGCCAGCAGCAAAAAAACAGGGGGGGATAGCAATCAGCCCCAGCATTTT
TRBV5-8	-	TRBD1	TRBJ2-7	CASSRRQGSGNEQYF	TGTGCCAGCAGCCGCCGACAGGGCTCAGGGAACGAGCAGTACTTC
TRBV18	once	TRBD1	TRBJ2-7	CASSPGQGDEQYF	TGTGCCAGCTCACCGGGACAGGGGGACGAGCAGTACTTC
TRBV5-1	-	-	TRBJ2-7	CASSLGGGVYEQYF	TGCGCCAGCAGCTTGGGAGGGGGTGTGTACGAGCAGTACTTC
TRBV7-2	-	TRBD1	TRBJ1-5	CASSTNDRARQPQHF	TGTGCCAGCAGCACGAACGACAGGGCCAGACAGCCCCAGCATTTT
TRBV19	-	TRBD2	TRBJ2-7	CASSISSGSTYEQYF	TGTGCCAGTAGTATATCTAGCGGGAGTACCTACGAGCAGTACTTC
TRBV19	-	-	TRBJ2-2	CASRGDSNTGELFF	TGTGCCAGCAGGGGGGACTCGAACACCGGGGAGCTGTTTTTT
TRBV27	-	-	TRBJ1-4	CASSTLWGGNEKLFF	TGTGCCAGCAGTACCTTATGGGGGGGGAATGAAAAACTGTTTTTT
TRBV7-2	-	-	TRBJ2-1	CASSREGLNYNEQFF	TGTGCCAGCAGCCGAGAGGGACTTAATTACAATGAGCAGTTCTTC
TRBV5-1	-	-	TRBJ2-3	CASSYTTASDTQYF	TGCGCCAGCAGCTATACAACAGCTTCAGATACGCAGTATTTT
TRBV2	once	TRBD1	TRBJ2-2	CASSGGTGFPGELFF	TGTGCCAGCAGTGGGGGGACAGGGTTTCCCGGGGAGCTGTTTTTT
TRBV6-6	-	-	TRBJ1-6	CASSYSSGNSPLHF	TGTGCCAGCAGTTACAGTTCCGGTAATTCACCCCTCCACTTT
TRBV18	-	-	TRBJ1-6	CASSGANSPLHF	TGTGCCAGCTCAGGGGCCAATTCACCCCTCCACTTT
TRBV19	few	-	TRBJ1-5	CASSPGHLQHF	TGTGCCAGTAGTCCGGGACACCTCCAGCATTTT
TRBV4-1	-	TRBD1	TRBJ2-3	CASSQAQTGSRDTQYF	TGCGCCAGCAGCCAAGCCCAGACAGGGTCTCGAGATACGCAGTATTTT